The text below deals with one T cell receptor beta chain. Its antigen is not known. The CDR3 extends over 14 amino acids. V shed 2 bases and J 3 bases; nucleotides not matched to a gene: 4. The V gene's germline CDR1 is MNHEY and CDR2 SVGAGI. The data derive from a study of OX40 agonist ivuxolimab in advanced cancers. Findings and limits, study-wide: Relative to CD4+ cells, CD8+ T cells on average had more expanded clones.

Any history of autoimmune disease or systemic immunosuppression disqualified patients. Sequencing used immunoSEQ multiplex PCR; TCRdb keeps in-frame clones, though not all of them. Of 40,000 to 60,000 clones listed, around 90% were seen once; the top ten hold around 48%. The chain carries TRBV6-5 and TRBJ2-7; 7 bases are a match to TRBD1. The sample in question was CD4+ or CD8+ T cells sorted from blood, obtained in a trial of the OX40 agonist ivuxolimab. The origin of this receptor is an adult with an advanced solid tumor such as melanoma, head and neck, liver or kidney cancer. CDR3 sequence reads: CASSYLGQDYEQYF. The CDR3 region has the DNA TGTGCCAGCAGTTACCTAGGACAGGACTACGAGCAGTACTTC.